This T cell receptor beta chain was sequenced in a study of CDR3 diversity in severe acne. Using its own MiXCR run on the PCR reads, TCRdb lists one record per CDR3 protein. The sample consists of some 85,000 distinct CDR3 sequences, about 49% of them appearing once. About this clonotype: This may come from a read error, since a much larger clone is one base off.

CDR3 size: 13 residues. CDR1 and CDR2 (germline): SGHVS, FQNEAQ. Sequencing was done on a sample of blood. This sequence joins TRBV7-8 and TRBJ2-5; either TRBD1 or TRBD2 may supply D (6 bases each). This clonotype was obtained from a male donor with severe acne vulgaris. CDR3 sequence: CASSLGGAEAQYF. In nucleotides, the CDR3 is TGTGCCAGCAGCTTAGGGGGGGCAGAGGCCCAGTACTTC.